What follows describes a single T cell receptor (beta chain). Its antigen is not identified. Only in-frame clones appear in the TCRdb table, and some are missing; sequencing was by immunoSEQ multiplex PCR. The data hold about 140,000 clones, with around nine tenths observed a single time. This entry belongs to a study of T cell responses to AZD1222 COVID-19 vaccine. About the research overall: Second-dose groups at about 4 or about 12 weeks were pooled.

Study results and caveats: Spike-specific TCR breadth and depth grew following two AZD1222 doses.

Germline V gene sequence: CDR1 SNHLY, CDR2 FYNNEI. The CDR3 runs to 13 residues. Deletions cut 3 bases from V and 7 bases from J, with 12 bases between. This sequence originates from an adult in good health. The source was peripheral blood, collected on day 0 of AZD1222 vaccination. The genes are TRBV2 and TRBJ1-2; TRBD1 is a possible D gene (5 bases). The DNA of the CDR3 is TGTGCCAGCAGTGACGAGGGACCGGGTGGCTACACCTTC. It yields the protein CASSDEGPGGYTF.